Listed below are T cell receptor beta chains from one sample, sequenced in a study of blood T cells in healthy people across ages. TCRdb passed the 5' RACE reads through MiXCR, listing each CDR3 protein once. The sample has around 1.5 million distinct CDR3 sequences, approximately 59% seen once; the top ten hold roughly 7%. The specimen sequenced was blood. The receptors were sampled from a man aged 18-30 years in good health. Both conserved end residues are part of each CDR3. A D gene is named only where the DNA matches it firmly. Expanded clones are given a class, and other clones once, few, many or no size at all.

CDR3 length	J gene	D gene	clone size	V gene	CDR3 protein	CDR3 DNA
12	TRBJ2-5	TRBD1	.	TRBV10-3	CAVGQDQETQYF	TGTGCCGTCGGACAGGACCAAGAGACCCAGTACTTC
15	TRBJ2-2	.	.	TRBV12-3/TRBV12-4	CASSLRGLATGELFF	TGTGCCAGCAGTTTAAGGGGCCTAGCTACCGGGGAGCTGTTTTTT
12	TRBJ2-1	.	.	TRBV7-2	CASSLGAKKQFF	TGTGCCAGCAGCTTAGGGGCCAAAAAGCAGTTCTTC
14	TRBJ2-1	.	.	TRBV29-1	CSVEGFGVYNEQFF	TGCAGCGTTGAAGGTTTTGGGGTCTACAATGAGCAGTTCTTC
15	TRBJ2-7	.	.	TRBV11-3	CASSLRPSPSNEQYF	TGTGCCAGCAGCTTGAGGCCGTCCCCATCCAATGAGCAGTACTTC
15	TRBJ2-1	TRBD2	many	TRBV6-6	CASRSSGSSYNEQFF	TGTGCCAGCAGGTCTAGCGGGAGCTCCTACAATGAGCAGTTCTTC
16	TRBJ2-1	.	.	TRBV4-2	CASSQDRNLEPNEQFF	TGTGCCAGCAGCCAAGATAGGAATCTTGAACCAAATGAGCAGTTCTTC
14	TRBJ1-2	.	.	TRBV24-1	CATSGSRGSYGYTF	TGTGCCACCAGTGGATCCAGGGGATCCTATGGCTACACCTTC
13	TRBJ2-1	.	.	TRBV12-3/TRBV12-4	CASSTTANNEQFF	TGTGCCAGCAGCACAACAGCAAACAATGAGCAGTTCTTC
18	TRBJ2-5	.	.	TRBV4-1	CASSQGTNLVGEGETQYF	TGCGCCAGCAGCCAAGGGACAAATTTAGTGGGTGAAGGGGAGACCCAGTACTTC
14	TRBJ2-7	.	.	TRBV5-5	CASSPPLGSYEQYF	TGTGCCAGCAGCCCCCCGTTGGGGTCCTACGAGCAGTACTTC
13	TRBJ2-7	.	.	TRBV11-2	CASSSEWDYEQYF	TGTGCCAGCAGCTCCGAATGGGACTACGAGCAGTACTTC
15	TRBJ1-1	.	.	TRBV9	CASSVGGAANTEAFF	TGTGCCAGCAGCGTAGGAGGGGCGGCGAACACTGAAGCTTTCTTT
15	TRBJ2-3	.	.	TRBV5-1	CASSPAEVTTDTQYF	TGCGCCAGCAGCCCGGCCGAGGTGACCACAGATACGCAGTATTTT
13	TRBJ2-3	.	.	TRBV20-1	CSASRISPDTQYF	TGCAGTGCTAGTCGGATTTCCCCAGATACGCAGTATTTT
19	TRBJ2-4	TRBD1	.	TRBV6-2/TRBV6-3	CASSPGGPRGYRDKNIQYF	TGTGCCAGCAGTCCAGGGGGACCCCGGGGCTACCGAGACAAAAACATTCAGTACTTC
13	TRBJ1-1	TRBD1	few	TRBV20-1	CSATDRGGTEAFF	TGCAGTGCGACGGACAGGGGCGGGACTGAAGCTTTCTTT
16	TRBJ2-7	.	.	TRBV7-9	CASSLGMASFGYEQYF	TGTGCCAGCAGCTTAGGGATGGCCAGTTTTGGTTACGAGCAGTACTTC
13	TRBJ1-2	.	.	TRBV6-5	CATQSRTNYGYTF	TGTGCCACCCAGTCCAGGACTAACTATGGCTACACCTTC
17	TRBJ2-1	.	once	TRBV7-6	CASSLVPAASPYNEQFF	TGTGCCAGCAGCTTAGTTCCGGCGGCCTCACCCTACAATGAGCAGTTCTTC
9	TRBJ1-1	.	.	TRBV10-1	CASRDEAFF	TGCGCCAGCAGAGACGAAGCTTTCTTT
15	TRBJ1-1	TRBD1	.	TRBV5-1	CASSTGQGGGTEAFF	TGCGCCAGCAGCACCGGACAGGGTGGGGGCACTGAAGCTTTCTTT
13	TRBJ2-7	TRBD2	few	TRBV20-1	CSAGGDQSDEQYF	TGCAGTGCTGGGGGGGATCAGAGCGACGAGCAGTACTTC
19	TRBJ2-1	TRBD2	.	TRBV16	CASSQYSFSGGPISNEQFF	TGTGCCAGCAGCCAATACTCTTTTAGCGGGGGACCTATAAGCAATGAGCAGTTCTTC
14	TRBJ1-1	.	.	TRBV28	CASRTLIRNTEAFF	TGTGCCAGCAGGACATTAATTCGGAACACTGAAGCTTTCTTT
14	TRBJ1-2	.	.	TRBV15	CATSRGGVQDGYTF	TGTGCCACCAGCAGGGGAGGGGTACAGGATGGCTACACCTTC
16	TRBJ2-1	TRBD2	.	TRBV2	CAAPVRLAGDYNEQFF	TGTGCCGCCCCGGTTCGGCTAGCGGGAGACTACAATGAGCAGTTCTTC